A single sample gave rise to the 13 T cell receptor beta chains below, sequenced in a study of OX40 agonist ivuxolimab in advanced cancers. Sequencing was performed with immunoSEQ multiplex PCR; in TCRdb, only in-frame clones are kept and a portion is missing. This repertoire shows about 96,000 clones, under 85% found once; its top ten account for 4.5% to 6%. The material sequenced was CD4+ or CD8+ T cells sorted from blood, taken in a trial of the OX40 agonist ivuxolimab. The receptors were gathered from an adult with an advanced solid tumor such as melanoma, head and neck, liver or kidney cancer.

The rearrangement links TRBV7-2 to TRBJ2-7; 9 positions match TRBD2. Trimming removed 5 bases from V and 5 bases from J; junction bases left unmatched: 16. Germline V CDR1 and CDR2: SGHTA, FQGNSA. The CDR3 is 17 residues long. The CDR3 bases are TGTGCCAGCAGCGAGAACCCTAGGCGCGGGAGGGCCCACGAGCAGTACTTC. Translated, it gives CASSENPRRGRAHEQYF.

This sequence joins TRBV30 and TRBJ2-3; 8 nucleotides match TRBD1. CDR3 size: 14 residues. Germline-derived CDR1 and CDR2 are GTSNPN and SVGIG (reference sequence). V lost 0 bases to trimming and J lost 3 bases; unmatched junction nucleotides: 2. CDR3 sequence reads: CAWSVQGATDTQYF. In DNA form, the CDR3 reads TGTGCCTGGAGTGTTCAGGGGGCTACAGATACGCAGTATTTT.

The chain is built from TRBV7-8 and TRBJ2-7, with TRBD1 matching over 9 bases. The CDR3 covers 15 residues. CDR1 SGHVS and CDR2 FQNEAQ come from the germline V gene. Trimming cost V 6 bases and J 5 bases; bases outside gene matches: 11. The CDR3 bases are TGTGCCAGCAGTTCGGGGGACAGGGCGCTTCACGAGCAGTACTTC. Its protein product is CASSSGDRALHEQYF.

CDR3 in amino acids: CAISESGRADTEAFF. The DNA of the CDR3 is TGTGCCATCAGTGAATCCGGCAGGGCAGACACTGAAGCTTTCTTT. The chain joins TRBV10-3 to TRBJ1-1; the D gene is possibly TRBD1 (5 bases). Per germline, CDR1 ENHRY and CDR2 SYGVKD. The CDR3 is 15 amino acids. V was pared by 3 bases and J by 3 bases, with 14 bases between.

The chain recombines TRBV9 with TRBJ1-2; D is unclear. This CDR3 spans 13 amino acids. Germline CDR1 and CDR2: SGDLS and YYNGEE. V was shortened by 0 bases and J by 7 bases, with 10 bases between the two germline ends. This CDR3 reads CASSVGRVGGYTF. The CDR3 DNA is TGTGCCAGCAGCGTAGGGAGGGTTGGTGGCTACACCTTC.

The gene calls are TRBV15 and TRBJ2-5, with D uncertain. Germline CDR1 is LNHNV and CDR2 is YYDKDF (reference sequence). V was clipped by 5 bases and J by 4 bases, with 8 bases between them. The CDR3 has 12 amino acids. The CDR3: CATSPTPETQYF. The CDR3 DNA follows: TGTGCCACCAGCCCTACGCCAGAGACCCAGTACTTC.

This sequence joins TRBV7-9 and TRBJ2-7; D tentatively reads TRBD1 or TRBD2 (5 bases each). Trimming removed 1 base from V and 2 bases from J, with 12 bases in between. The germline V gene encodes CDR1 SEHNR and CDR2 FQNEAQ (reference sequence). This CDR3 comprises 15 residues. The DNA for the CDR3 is TGTGCCAGCAGCTTAGATGGCAGGGACCCCTACGAGCAGTACTTC. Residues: CASSLDGRDPYEQYF.

This chain's CDR3 is CASSVRGEQFF. The CDR3, as DNA: TGTGCCAGCAGTGTTCGTGGGGAGCAGTTCTTC. This chain uses TRBV2 with TRBJ2-1; D uncertain. The CDR3 has 11 amino acids. V was trimmed by 4 bases and J by 10 bases, leaving 8 bases between them. Germline values: CDR1 SNHLY, CDR2 FYNNEI.

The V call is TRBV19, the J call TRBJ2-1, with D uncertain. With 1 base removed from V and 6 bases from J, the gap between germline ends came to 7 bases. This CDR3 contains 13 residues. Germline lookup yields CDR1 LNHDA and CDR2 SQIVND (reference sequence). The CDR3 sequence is CASSIAHLNEQFF. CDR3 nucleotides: TGTGCCAGTAGTATAGCACACCTCAATGAGCAGTTCTTC.

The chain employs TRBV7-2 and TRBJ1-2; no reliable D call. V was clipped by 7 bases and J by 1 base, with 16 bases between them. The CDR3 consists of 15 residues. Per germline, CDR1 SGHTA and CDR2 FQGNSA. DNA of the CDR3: TGTGCCAGCACCTCCCCCGGCGGGCTTAACTATGGCTACACCTTC. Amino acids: CASTSPGGLNYGYTF.

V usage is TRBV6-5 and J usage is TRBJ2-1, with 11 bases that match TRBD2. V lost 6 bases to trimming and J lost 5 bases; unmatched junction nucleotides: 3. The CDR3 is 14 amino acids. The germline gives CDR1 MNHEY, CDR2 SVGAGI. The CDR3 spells CASSKTSGNNEQFF. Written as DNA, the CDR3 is TGTGCCAGCAGCAAGACTAGCGGGAACAATGAGCAGTTCTTC.

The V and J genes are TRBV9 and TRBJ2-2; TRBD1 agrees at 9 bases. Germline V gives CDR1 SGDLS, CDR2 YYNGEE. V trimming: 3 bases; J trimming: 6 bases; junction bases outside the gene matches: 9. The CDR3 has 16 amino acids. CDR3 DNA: TGTGCCAGCAGCGGTTCCGGACAGGGGAGGTCCGGGGAGCTGTTTTTT. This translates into CASSGSGQGRSGELFF.

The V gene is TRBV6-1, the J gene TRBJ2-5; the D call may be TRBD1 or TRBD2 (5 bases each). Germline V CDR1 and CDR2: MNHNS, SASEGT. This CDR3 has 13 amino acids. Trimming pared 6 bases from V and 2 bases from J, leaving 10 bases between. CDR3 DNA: TGTGCCAGCAGCCGTGAGGGGCAAGAGACCCAGTACTTC. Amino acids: CASSREGQETQYF.